Each of the 24 T cell receptor beta chains below was sequenced from the same sample in a study of OX40 agonist ivuxolimab in advanced cancers. The method was the immunoSEQ multiplex PCR assay. In its TCRdb copy, this immuneACCESS table keeps in-frame sequences only and misses some clones. Where compared with another copy, unresolved V genes explain less than half of these, and the others have no known cause. Across this sample there are roughly 81,000 clones, with more than 75% seen only once. The ten top clones hold more than 0.45% of the sample. The sequenced sample was CD4+ or CD8+ T cells sorted from blood, obtained in a trial of the OX40 agonist ivuxolimab. These receptor sequences come from an adult with an advanced solid tumor such as melanoma, head and neck, liver or kidney cancer.

This chain links TRBV7-2 with TRBJ2-7; TRBD2 aligns across 10 bases. Germline CDR1 and CDR2: SGHTA and FQGNSA. V was pared by 8 bases and J by 5 bases, with 6 bases of the junction left unmatched. The CDR3 totals 13 residues. CDR3 in DNA: TGTGCCAGCGAGCGGGGGGGCCAGGACGAGCAGTACTTC. The encoded protein is CASERGGQDEQYF.

Regarding this clone: At one end, the junction sequence differs from germline, possibly due to a read error. The chain recombines TRBV7-7 with TRBJ2-2, with D possibly matching TRBD1 (5 bases). Germline lookup yields CDR1 SSHAT and CDR2 FNYEAQ (reference sequence). This CDR3 comprises 12 residues. The CDR3 region has the DNA TGTGCTAGCAGCTTAGGGGCCGGGGAGCTGTTTTTT. Translating gives CASSLGAGELFF.

V gene TRBV10-3 combines with J gene TRBJ2-2; D is ambiguous. Germline V CDR1 and CDR2: ENHRY, SYGVKD. This CDR3 has 13 residues. Trimming took off 7 bases at V and 1 base at J, with 7 bases between the two ends. The CDR3 region is CAITRQNTGELFF. As DNA, the CDR3 is TGTGCCATCACTCGGCAGAACACCGGGGAGCTGTTTTTT.

The chain is built from TRBV11-2 and TRBJ1-4; TRBD1 matches 10 bases. Germline V CDR1 and CDR2: SGHAT, FQNNGV. The CDR3 length is 15 residues. V lost 5 bases to trimming and J lost 4 bases; unmatched junction nucleotides: 4. Written as DNA, the CDR3 is TGTGCCAGCAGCGACCGGGACAGGGGTAATGAAAAACTGTTTTTT. It translates to CASSDRDRGNEKLFF.

This clone was found once. The gene calls are TRBV19 and TRBJ1-1, with TRBD1 matching over 7 bases. Per germline, CDR1 LNHDA and CDR2 SQIVND (reference sequence). The trim removed 5 bases at V and 1 base at J, leaving 4 bases unmatched. The CDR3 is 14 residues long. The CDR3 sequence is CASSPRTGNTEAFF. CDR3 sequence (DNA): TGTGCCAGTAGTCCACGGACAGGGAACACTGAAGCTTTCTTT. Full variable domain (outside the CDR3, taken from reference TRBV19 and TRBJ1-1): DGGITQSPKYLFRKEGQNVTLSCEQNLNHDAMYWYRQDPGQGLRLIYYSQIVNDFQKGDIAEGYSVSREKKESFPLTVTSAQKNPTAFYLCASSPRTGNTEAFFGQGTRLTVV.

The chain joins TRBV5-4 to TRBJ2-2; D might be TRBD2 (5 bases). Germline assignment: CDR1 SGHNT and CDR2 YYREEE (reference sequence). The CDR3 consists of 15 residues. V dropped 0 bases and J dropped 5 bases, with 11 bases sitting between them. CDR3 protein: CASSLGGDVTGELFF. CDR3 nucleotides: TGTGCCAGCAGCTTGGGGGGAGATGTAACCGGGGAGCTGTTTTTT.

This clone was seen just once. The chain is built from TRBV5-1 and TRBJ1-4, with D possibly being TRBD1 (6 bases). The CDR3 loop spans 14 amino acids. The germline V gene encodes CDR1 SGHRS and CDR2 YFSETQ. Trimming took 0 bases from V and 7 from J, leaving 10 bases between them. The CDR3, as DNA: TGCGCCAGCAGCTTGGCCCCCAGGGGTGAAAAACTGTTTTTT. Its translation: CASSLAPRGEKLFF.

The chain joins TRBV9 to TRBJ2-5, with D tentatively TRBD2 (5 bases). Germline values: CDR1 SGDLS, CDR2 YYNGEE. The CDR3 is 15 amino acids. Trimming shortened V by 3 bases and J by 2 bases, and 14 bases separated the two germline ends. CDR3 in DNA: TGTGCCAGCAGCGCCGGGCCCCGGAGGCAAGAGACCCAGTACTTC. The encoded protein is CASSAGPRRQETQYF.

The chain couples TRBV5-5 to TRBJ1-2; no clear D. CDR3 length: 13 residues. Germline assignment: CDR1 SGHKS and CDR2 YYEKEE (reference sequence). Trimming removed 8 bases at V and 1 base at J, with 12 bases between. CDR3 coding DNA: TGTGCCAGTTCTCCTACGGGTAACTATGGCTACACCTTC. Translated: CASSPTGNYGYTF.

The V and J genes are TRBV20-1 and TRBJ2-5; no clear D gene. V lost 7 bases, J lost 0 bases, and 6 bases lay in between. This CDR3 comprises 11 residues. Germline lookup yields CDR1 DFQATT and CDR2 SNEGSKA (reference sequence). CDR3 in amino acids: CSGQNQETQYF. Written as DNA, the CDR3 is TGCAGTGGTCAGAACCAAGAGACCCAGTACTTC.

The chain has TRBV5-6 and TRBJ2-5, with D possibly being TRBD1 (5 bases). Trimming took off 4 bases at V and 5 bases at J, with 12 bases between the two ends. The CDR3 is 13 amino acids. Germline CDR1 SGHDT, CDR2 YYEEEE. The CDR3 DNA follows: TGTGCCAGCAGCCGGCAGGGTCTGGAGACCCAGTACTTC. It specifies CASSRQGLETQYF.

This clone was detected once. The J gene is TRBJ2-1, the V gene TRBV18, with TRBD2 matching 13 bases. V lost 7 bases, J lost 10 bases, and 10 bases stayed unmatched. Germline values: CDR1 KGHSH, CDR2 LQKENI. This CDR3 region has 15 residues. The CDR3 loop is CASFFTSGGGEEQFF. The CDR3 bases are TGTGCCAGCTTCTTCACTAGCGGGGGGGGCGAAGAGCAGTTCTTC.

The table lists this clone with a count of one. The gene calls are TRBV6-1 and TRBJ2-2; D is undetermined. Trimming cost V 3 bases and J 1 base, with 12 bases left between them. This CDR3 contains 16 residues. Germline CDR1 is MNHNS and CDR2 is SASEGT. CDR3 loop: CASSDIGHRNTGELFF. The CDR3 DNA sequence: TGTGCCAGCAGTGATATCGGGCATAGGAACACCGGGGAGCTGTTTTTT.

This clone was observed once. The chain has TRBV5-1 and TRBJ1-1; the D is unclear. The CDR3 consists of 15 residues. V shed 0 bases and J shed 10 bases, with 19 bases lying between them. Germline CDR1 and CDR2: SGHRS and YFSETQ. The CDR3 DNA reads as TGCGCCAGCAGCTTGGACTCCAGCCCATCAGTCGCAGCTTTCTTT. Residues: CASSLDSSPSVAAFF.

V is TRBV5-6 and J is TRBJ1-4; tentative D call: TRBD1 (5 bases). The ends were cut back, 9 bases at V and 3 bases at J, with 18 bases in the middle. The CDR3 extends over 15 amino acids. Looked up from germline, CDR1 is SGHDT and CDR2 is YYEEEE. The CDR3 loop reads CATRTRGRSNEKLFF. CDR3 DNA: TGTGCCACCCGGACAAGGGGACGTTCTAATGAAAAACTGTTTTTT.

The chain has TRBV9 and TRBJ1-2; possibly TRBD1 for D (5 bases). Trimming took off 4 bases at V and 8 bases at J, with 18 bases between the two ends. CDR3 size: 14 residues. CDR1 and CDR2 from the germline V gene are SGDLS and YYNGEE. DNA for the CDR3: TGTGCCAGCAGCCTCCGAGGGAGGGGAGACGGCTACACCTTC. Translation: CASSLRGRGDGYTF.

CDR3 loop: CASSYGGGYYGYTF. CDR3 nucleotides: TGTGCCAGCAGTTACGGCGGCGGATACTATGGCTACACCTTC. The V call is TRBV6-6, the J call TRBJ1-2; D call uncertain. V was trimmed by 2 bases and J by 3 bases, leaving 10 bases between them. This CDR3 spans 14 amino acids. Looked up from germline, CDR1 is MNHNY and CDR2 is SVGAGI (reference sequence).

The gene calls are TRBV7-8 and TRBJ2-3, with D possibly being TRBD2 (5 bases). The V gene lost 5 bases and the J gene lost 0 bases, with 15 bases spanning the gap. The CDR3 has 16 residues. Germline CDR1 is SGHVS and CDR2 is FQNEAQ. The CDR3 nucleotides read TGTGCCAGCAGCCGCCCGAGGGCGACGAGCACAGATACGCAGTATTTT. The encoded protein is CASSRPRATSTDTQYF.

J is TRBJ2-1 and V is TRBV7-9, with a tentative D call TRBD2 (5 bases). There are 15 residues in the CDR3. Trimming pared 5 bases from V and 9 bases from J, leaving 20 bases between. Germline-derived CDR1 and CDR2 are SEHNR and FQNEAQ (reference sequence). The chain's CDR3 is CASSPRGAVGGEQFF. As DNA, the CDR3 is TGTGCCAGCAGCCCACGGGGAGCGGTGGGTGGTGAGCAGTTCTTC.

This clone was observed once. This chain links TRBV6-5 with TRBJ2-1, with 8 bases fitting TRBD2. Trimming at V came to 0 bases and at J to 7 bases, leaving 8 bases not matched to a gene. Germline CDR1 MNHEY, CDR2 SVGAGI. This CDR3 comprises 16 residues. CDR3 sequence: CASSYSIGGAGNEQFF. The CDR3 nucleotides are TGTGCCAGCAGTTACTCGATCGGGGGGGCCGGTAATGAGCAGTTCTTC.

The genes are TRBV19 and TRBJ2-4; tentatively, D is TRBD2 (6 bases). The V and J ends lost 5 bases and 7 bases respectively, with 21 bases between them. CDR1 LNHDA and CDR2 SQIVND come from the germline V gene (reference sequence). The CDR3 is 16 amino acids. DNA of the CDR3: TGTGCCAGTAGTGCCCGGAGGGCGGGGTCCTATAACATTCAGTACTTC. Amino acid sequence: CASSARRAGSYNIQYF.

The chain employs TRBV27 and TRBJ2-5, with TRBD1 as a possible D gene (6 bases). The CDR3 is made up of 14 amino acids. Trimming took 4 bases from V and 5 from J, leaving 14 bases between them. Looked up from germline, CDR1 is MNHEY and CDR2 is SMNVEV (reference sequence). DNA for the CDR3: TGTGCCAGCAGTTCAACAGGGTTCGGTGAGACCCAGTACTTC. Amino acid sequence: CASSSTGFGETQYF.

The V call is TRBV7-3, the J call TRBJ2-5; D call uncertain. CDR1 is SGHTA, CDR2 FQGTGA, per germline. V lost 5 bases, J lost 0 bases, and 7 bases lay in between. There are 13 residues in the CDR3. CDR3 DNA sequence: TGTGCCAGCAGCCAAGGGAACCAAGAGACCCAGTACTTC. Translating it yields CASSQGNQETQYF. The variable domain in full, with the rest retrieved from reference TRBV7-3 and TRBJ2-5, is GAGVSQTPSNKVTEKGKYVELRCDPISGHTALYWYRQSLGQGPEFLIYFQGTGAADDSGLPNDRFFAVRPEGSVSTLKIQRTERGDSAVYLCASSQGNQETQYFGPGTRLLVL.

The chain couples TRBV6-1 to TRBJ1-2; 11 bases fit TRBD1. CDR3 length: 18 residues. Germline assignment: CDR1 MNHNS and CDR2 SASEGT. V gave up 3 bases and J gave up 5 bases; unmatched junction bases: 14. CDR3 sequence: CASSDPRDRGWTGYGYTF. The DNA of the CDR3 is TGTGCCAGCAGTGATCCACGGGACAGGGGGTGGACAGGGTATGGCTACACCTTC.